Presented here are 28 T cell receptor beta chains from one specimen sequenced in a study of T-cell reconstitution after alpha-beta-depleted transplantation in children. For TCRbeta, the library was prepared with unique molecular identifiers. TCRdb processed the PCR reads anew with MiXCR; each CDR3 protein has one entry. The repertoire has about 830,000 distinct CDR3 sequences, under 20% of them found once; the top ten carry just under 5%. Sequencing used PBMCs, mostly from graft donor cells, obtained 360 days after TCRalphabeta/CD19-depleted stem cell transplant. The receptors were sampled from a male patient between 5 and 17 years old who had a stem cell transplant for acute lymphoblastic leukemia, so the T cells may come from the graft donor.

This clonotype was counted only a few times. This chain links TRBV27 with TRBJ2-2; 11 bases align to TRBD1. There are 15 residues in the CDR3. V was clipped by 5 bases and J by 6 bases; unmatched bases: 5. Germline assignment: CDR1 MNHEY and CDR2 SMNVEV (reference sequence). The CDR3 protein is CASSPRTGGPGELFF. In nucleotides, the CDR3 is TGTGCCAGCAGTCCCCGGACAGGGGGCCCCGGGGAGCTGTTTTTT.

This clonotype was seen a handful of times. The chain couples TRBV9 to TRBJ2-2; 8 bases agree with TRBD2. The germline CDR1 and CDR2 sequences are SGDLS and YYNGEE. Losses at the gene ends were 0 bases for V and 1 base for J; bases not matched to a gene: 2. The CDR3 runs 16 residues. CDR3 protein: CASSVDAGGNTGELFF. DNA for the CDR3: TGTGCCAGCAGCGTAGATGCGGGAGGGAACACCGGGGAGCTGTTTTTT.

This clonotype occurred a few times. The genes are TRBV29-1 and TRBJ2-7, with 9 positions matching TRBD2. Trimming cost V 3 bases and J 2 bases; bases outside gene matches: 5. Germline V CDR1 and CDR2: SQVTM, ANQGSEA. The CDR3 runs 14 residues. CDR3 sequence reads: CSVDSPSGTYEQYF. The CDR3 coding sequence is TGCAGCGTTGACTCTCCTAGCGGGACCTACGAGCAGTACTTC.

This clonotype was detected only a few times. The CDR3 DNA reads TGTGCCAGCAGCACAGGGGTAATTTTCACAGATACGCAGTATTTT. Translated: CASSTGVIFTDTQYF. The V call is TRBV7-9, the J call TRBJ2-3, with 7 bases aligning to TRBD1. This CDR3 comprises 15 residues. Trimming cost V 5 bases and J 2 bases; bases outside gene matches: 7. The germline V gene has CDR1 SEHNR and CDR2 FQNEAQ (reference sequence).

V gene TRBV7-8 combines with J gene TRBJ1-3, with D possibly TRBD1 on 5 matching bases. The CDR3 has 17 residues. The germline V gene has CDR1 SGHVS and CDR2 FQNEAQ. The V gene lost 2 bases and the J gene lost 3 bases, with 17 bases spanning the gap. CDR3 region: CASSLPRRRGYGNTIYF. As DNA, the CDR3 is TGTGCCAGCAGCTTACCCCGTCGGAGGGGTTATGGAAACACCATATATTTT.

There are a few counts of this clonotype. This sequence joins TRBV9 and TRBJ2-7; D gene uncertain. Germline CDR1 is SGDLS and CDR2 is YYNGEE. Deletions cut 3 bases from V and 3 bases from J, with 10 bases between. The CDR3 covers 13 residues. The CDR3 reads CASSDARNYEQYF. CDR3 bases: TGTGCCAGCAGCGACGCCAGAAACTACGAGCAGTACTTC. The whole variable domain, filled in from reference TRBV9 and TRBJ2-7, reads DSGVTQTPKHLITATGQRVTLRCSPRSGDLSVYWYQQSLDQGLQFLIQYYNGEERAKGNILERFSAQQFPDLHSELNLSSLELGDSALYFCASSDARNYEQYFGPGTRLTVT.

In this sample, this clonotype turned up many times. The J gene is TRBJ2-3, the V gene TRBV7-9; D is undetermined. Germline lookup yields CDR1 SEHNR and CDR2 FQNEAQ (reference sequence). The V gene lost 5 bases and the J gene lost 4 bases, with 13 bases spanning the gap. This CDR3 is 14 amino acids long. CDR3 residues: CASSHLGTADTQYF. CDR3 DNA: TGTGCCAGCAGCCATCTAGGTACGGCAGATACGCAGTATTTT.

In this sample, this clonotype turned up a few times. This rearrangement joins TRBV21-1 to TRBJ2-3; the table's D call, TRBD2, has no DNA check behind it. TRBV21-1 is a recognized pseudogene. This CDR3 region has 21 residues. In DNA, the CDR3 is TGTGCCAGCAGCAAACGTCCGGGACTAGCGGGAGGGCCTTATTACACAGATACGCAGTATTTT. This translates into CASSKRPGLAGGPYYTDTQYF.

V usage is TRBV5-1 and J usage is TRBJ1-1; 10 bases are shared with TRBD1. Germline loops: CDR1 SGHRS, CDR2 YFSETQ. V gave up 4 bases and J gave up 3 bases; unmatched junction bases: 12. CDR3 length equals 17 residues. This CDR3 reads CASSPLGTGVGDTEAFF. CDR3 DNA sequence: TGCGCCAGCAGCCCCTTAGGGACAGGGGTAGGGGACACTGAAGCTTTCTTT.

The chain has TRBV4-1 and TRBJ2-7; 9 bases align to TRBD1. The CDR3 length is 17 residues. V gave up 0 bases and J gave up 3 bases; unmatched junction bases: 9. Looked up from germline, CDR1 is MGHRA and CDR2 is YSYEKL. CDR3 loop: CASSQDQIGTGNYEQYF. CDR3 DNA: TGCGCCAGCAGCCAAGACCAAATTGGGACAGGGAACTACGAGCAGTACTTC.

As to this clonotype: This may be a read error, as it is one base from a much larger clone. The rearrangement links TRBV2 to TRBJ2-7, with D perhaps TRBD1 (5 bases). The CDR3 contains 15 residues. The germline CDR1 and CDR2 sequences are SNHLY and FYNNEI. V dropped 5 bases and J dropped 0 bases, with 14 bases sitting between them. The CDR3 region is CASSTPTDVSYEQYF. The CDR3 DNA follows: TGTGCCAGCAGTACCCCGACAGACGTCTCCTACGAGCAGTACTTC.

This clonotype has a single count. CDR3 sequence reads: CASSTDRVKDTEAFF. The CDR3 DNA reads TGTGCCAGTAGTACTGACAGGGTAAAAGACACTGAAGCTTTCTTT. J is TRBJ1-1 and V is TRBV19, with 7 bases aligning to TRBD1. Trimming at V came to 4 bases and at J to 3 bases, leaving 8 bases not matched to a gene. Germline V gene lookup returns CDR1 LNHDA and CDR2 SQIVND (reference sequence). The CDR3 covers 15 residues.

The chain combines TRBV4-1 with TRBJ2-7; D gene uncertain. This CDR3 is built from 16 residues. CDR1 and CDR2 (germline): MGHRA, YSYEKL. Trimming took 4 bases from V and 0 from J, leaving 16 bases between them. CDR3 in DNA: TGCGCCAGCAGCCCCTTCGATGGGTTGCCCTCCTACGAGCAGTACTTC. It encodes CASSPFDGLPSYEQYF.

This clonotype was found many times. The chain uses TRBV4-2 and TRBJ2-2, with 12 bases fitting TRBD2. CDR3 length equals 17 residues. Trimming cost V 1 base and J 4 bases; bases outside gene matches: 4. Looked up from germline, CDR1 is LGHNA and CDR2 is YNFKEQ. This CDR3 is CASSQAGLAGPTGELFF. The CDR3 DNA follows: TGTGCCAGCAGCCAAGCAGGACTAGCGGGACCCACCGGGGAGCTGTTTTTT.

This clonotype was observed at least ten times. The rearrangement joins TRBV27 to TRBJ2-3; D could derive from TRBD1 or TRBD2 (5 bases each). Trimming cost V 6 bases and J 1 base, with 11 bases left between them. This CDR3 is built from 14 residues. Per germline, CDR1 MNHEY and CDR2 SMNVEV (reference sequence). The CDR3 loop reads CASRPGAGTDTQYF. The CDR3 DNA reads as TGTGCCAGCAGGCCCGGGGCGGGCACAGATACGCAGTATTTT.

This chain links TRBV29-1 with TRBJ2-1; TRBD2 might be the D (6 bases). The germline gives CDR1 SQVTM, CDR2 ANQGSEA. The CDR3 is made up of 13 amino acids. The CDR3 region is CRVRCGAYNEQFF. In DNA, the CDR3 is TGCAGGGTTAGGTGCGGGGCTTACAATGAGCAGTTCTTC.

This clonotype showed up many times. The CDR3 here is CASSSGQSQRTDTQYF. CDR3 DNA: TGTGCCAGCAGCTCCGGACAGTCCCAACGCACAGATACGCAGTATTTT. The rearrangement uses TRBV7-2 and TRBJ2-3; TRBD1 might be the D (6 bases). CDR3 size: 16 residues. Per the germline V gene, CDR1 is SGHTA and CDR2 is FQGNSA. V lost 4 bases and J 1 base, leaving 15 bases between the germline ends. The complete variable domain, with remaining parts taken from reference TRBV7-2 and TRBJ2-3, reads GAGVSQSPSNKVTEKGKDVELRCDPISGHTALYWYRQSLGQGLEFLIYFQGNSAPDKSGLPSDRFSAERTGGSVSTLTIQRTQQEDSAVYLCASSSGQSQRTDTQYFGPGTRLTVL.

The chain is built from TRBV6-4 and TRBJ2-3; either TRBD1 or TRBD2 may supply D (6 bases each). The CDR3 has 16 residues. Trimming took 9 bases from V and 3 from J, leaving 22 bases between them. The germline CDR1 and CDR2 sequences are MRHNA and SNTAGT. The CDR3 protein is CARRGWGLAKTDTQYF. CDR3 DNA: TGTGCCAGACGAGGGTGGGGGCTAGCGAAGACAGATACGCAGTATTTT.

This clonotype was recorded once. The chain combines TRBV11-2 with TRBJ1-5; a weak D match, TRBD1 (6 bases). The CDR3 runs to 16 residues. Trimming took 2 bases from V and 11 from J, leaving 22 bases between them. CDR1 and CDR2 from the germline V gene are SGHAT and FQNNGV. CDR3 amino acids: CASSLILRQEVEAQHF. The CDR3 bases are TGTGCCAGCAGCTTAATTCTACGACAGGAGGTTGAAGCCCAGCATTTT.

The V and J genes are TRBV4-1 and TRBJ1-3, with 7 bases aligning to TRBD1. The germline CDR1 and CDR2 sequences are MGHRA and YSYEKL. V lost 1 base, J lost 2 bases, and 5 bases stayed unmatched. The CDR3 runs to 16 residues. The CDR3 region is CASSQGQTGTGNTIYF. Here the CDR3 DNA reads TGCGCCAGCAGCCAAGGACAGACAGGGACTGGAAACACCATATATTTT.

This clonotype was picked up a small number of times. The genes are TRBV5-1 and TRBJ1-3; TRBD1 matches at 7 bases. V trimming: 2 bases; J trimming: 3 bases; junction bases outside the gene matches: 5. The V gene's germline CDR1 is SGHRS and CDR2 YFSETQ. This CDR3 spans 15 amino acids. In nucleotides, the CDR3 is TGCGCCAGCAGCTTTATTCCAGGGGGTGGAAACACCATATATTTT. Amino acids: CASSFIPGGGNTIYF.

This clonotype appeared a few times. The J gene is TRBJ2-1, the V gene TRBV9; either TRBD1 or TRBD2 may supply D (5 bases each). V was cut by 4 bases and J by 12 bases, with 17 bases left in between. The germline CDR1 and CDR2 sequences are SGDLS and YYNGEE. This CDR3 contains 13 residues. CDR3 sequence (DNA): TGTGCCAGCAGCCCCGGGGCACTCACGGGGCAGTTCTTC. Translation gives CASSPGALTGQFF.

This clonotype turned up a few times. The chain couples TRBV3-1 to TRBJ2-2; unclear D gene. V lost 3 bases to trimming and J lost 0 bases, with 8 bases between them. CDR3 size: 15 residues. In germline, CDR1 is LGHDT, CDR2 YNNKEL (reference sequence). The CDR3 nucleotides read TGTGCCAGCAGCCAGGGGTTCGCGAACACCGGGGAGCTGTTTTTT. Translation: CASSQGFANTGELFF.

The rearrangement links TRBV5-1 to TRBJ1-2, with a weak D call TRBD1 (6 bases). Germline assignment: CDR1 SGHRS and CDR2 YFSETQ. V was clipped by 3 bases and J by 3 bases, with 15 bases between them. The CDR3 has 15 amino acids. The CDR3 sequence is CASSYGGGRDYGYTF. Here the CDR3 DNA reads TGCGCCAGCAGCTACGGTGGGGGGCGCGACTATGGCTACACCTTC.

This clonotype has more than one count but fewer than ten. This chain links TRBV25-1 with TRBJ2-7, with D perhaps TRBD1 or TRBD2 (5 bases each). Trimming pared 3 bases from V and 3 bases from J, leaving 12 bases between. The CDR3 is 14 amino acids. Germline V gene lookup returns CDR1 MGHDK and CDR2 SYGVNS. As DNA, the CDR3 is TGTGCCAGCAGTGAGGGACCGGGGAACTACGAGCAGTACTTC. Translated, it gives CASSEGPGNYEQYF.

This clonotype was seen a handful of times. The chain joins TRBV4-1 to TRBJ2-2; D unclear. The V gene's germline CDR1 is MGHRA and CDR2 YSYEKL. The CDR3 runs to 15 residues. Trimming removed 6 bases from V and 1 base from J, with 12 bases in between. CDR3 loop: CASRLPAGNTGELFF. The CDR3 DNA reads TGCGCCAGCAGACTCCCTGCTGGGAACACCGGGGAGCTGTTTTTT.

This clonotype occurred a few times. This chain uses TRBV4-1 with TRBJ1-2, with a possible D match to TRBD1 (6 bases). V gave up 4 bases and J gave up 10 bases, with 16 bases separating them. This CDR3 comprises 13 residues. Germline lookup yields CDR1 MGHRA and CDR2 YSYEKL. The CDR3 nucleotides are TGCGCCAGCAGCCTCGGGACAACGTCCGTCTACACCTTC. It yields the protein CASSLGTTSVYTF.

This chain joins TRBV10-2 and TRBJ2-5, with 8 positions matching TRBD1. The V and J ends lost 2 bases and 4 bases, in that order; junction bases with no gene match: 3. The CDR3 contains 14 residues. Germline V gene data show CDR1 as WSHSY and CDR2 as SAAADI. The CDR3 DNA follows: TGCGCCAGCAGTGAGATCAGGGGGCGAGAGACCCAGTACTTC. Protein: CASSEIRGRETQYF.